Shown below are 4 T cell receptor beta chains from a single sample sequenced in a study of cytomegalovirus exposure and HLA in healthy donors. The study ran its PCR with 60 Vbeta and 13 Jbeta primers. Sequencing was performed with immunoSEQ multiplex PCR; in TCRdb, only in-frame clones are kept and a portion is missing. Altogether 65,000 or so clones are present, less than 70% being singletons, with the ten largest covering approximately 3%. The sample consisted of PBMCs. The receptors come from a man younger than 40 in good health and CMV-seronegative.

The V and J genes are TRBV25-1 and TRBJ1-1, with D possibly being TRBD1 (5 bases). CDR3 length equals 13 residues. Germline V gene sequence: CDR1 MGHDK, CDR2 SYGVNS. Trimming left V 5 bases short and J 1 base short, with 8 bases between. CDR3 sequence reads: CASSHDRNTEAFF. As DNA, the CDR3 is TGTGCCAGCAGTCACGACAGGAACACTGAAGCTTTCTTT.

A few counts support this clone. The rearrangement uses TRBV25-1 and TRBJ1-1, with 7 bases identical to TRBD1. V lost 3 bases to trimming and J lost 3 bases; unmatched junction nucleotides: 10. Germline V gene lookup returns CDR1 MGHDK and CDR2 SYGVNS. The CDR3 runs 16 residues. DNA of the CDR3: TGTGCCAGCAGTGATGAAGGAAGGCAGGGGGACACTGAAGCTTTCTTT. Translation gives CASSDEGRQGDTEAFF.

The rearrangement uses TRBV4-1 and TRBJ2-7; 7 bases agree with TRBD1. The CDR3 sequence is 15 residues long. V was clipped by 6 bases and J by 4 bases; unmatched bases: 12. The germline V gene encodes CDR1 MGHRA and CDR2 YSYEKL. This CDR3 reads CASRRSLGGSYEQYF. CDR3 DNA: TGCGCCAGCAGGCGGTCGCTAGGGGGCTCTTACGAGCAGTACTTC.

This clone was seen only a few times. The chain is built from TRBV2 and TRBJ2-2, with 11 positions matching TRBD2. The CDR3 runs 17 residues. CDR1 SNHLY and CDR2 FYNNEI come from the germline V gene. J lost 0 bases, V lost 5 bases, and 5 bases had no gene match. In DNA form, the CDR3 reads TGTGCCAGCAGTAAACTAGCGGGGGCGTCGAACACCGGGGAGCTGTTTTTT. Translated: CASSKLAGASNTGELFF.